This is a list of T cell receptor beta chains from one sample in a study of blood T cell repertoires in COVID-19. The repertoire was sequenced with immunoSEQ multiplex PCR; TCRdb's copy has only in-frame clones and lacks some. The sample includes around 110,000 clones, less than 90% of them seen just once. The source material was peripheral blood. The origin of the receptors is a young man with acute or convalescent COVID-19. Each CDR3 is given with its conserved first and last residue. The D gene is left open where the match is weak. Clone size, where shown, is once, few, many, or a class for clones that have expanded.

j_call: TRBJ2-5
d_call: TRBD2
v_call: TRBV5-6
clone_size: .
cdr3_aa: CASSLGAGGETQYF
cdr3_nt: TGTGCCAGCAGCCTCGGAGCGGGAGGAGAGACCCAGTACTTC

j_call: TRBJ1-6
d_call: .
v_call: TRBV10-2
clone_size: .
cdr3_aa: CASSQSTGSPLHF
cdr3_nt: TGCGCCAGCAGTCAGAGTACAGGGTCACCCCTCCACTTT

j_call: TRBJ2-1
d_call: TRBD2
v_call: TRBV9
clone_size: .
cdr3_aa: CASSATGPTSGFYNEQFF
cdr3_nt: TGTGCCAGCAGCGCTACAGGTCCAACTAGCGGGTTTTACAATGAGCAGTTCTTC

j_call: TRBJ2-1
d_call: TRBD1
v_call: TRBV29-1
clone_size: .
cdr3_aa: CSAGDSSYNEQFF
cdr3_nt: TGCAGCGCCGGGGACAGCTCCTACAATGAGCAGTTCTTC

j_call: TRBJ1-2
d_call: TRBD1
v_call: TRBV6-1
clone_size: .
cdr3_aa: CASSEALQGAGGYTF
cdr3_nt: TGTGCCAGCAGTGAAGCGCTTCAGGGGGCAGGCGGCTACACCTTC

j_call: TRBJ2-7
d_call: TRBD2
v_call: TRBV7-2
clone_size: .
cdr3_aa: CASSLVGPSGGATYEQYF
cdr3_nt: TGTGCCAGCAGCTTAGTCGGTCCTAGCGGGGGGGCGACGTACGAGCAGTACTTC

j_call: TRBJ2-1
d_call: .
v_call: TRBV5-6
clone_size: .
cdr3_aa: CASSAWTEGHEQFF
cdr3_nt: TGTGCCAGCAGCGCTTGGACAGAGGGTCATGAGCAGTTCTTC

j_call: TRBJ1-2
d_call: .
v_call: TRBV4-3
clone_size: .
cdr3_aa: CASSQGTGFSGVGYTF
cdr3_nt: TGCGCCAGCAGCCAAGGGACCGGGTTCAGCGGGGTTGGCTACACCTTC

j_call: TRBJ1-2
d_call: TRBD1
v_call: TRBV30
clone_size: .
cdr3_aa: CAWSVQGAGGYTF
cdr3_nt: TGTGCCTGGAGTGTACAGGGGGCGGGGGGCTACACCTTC

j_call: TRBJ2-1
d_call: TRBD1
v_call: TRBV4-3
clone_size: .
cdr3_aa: CASSQEGEPGQGTYNEQFF
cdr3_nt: TGCGCCAGCAGCCAAGAGGGGGAGCCGGGACAGGGTACCTACAATGAGCAGTTCTTC

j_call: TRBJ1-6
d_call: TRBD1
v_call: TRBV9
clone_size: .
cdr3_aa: CASSPGTGYTSPLHF
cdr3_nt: TGTGCCAGCAGCCCCGGGACAGGGTATACCTCACCCCTCCACTTT

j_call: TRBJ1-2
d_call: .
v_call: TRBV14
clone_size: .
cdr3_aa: CASSLDRSTYGYTF
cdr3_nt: TGTGCCAGCAGCCTTGACAGGTCCACCTATGGCTACACCTTC

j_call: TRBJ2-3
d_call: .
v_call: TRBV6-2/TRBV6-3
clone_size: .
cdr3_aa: CASSRPSRSNTDTQYF
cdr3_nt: TGTGCCAGCAGCCGACCGTCCCGGAGTAACACAGATACGCAGTATTTT

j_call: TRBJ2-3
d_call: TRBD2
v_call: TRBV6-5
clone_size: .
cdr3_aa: CASNPAGDMYTQYF
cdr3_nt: TGTGCCAGCAATCCAGCGGGGGACATGTATACGCAGTATTTT

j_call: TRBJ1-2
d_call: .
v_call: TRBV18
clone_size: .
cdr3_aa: CASSSSVSGLYGYTF
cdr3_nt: TGTGCCAGCTCCTCGTCGGTCAGTGGGCTCTATGGCTACACCTTC

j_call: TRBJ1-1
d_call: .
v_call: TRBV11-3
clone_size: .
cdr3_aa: CASSLESSGTEAFF
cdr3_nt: TGTGCCAGCAGCTTAGAATCAAGCGGGACTGAAGCTTTCTTT

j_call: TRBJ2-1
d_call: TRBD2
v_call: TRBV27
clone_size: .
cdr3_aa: CASSASGSASSYNEQFF
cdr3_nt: TGTGCCAGCAGTGCTAGCGGGAGTGCGAGCTCCTACAATGAGCAGTTCTTC

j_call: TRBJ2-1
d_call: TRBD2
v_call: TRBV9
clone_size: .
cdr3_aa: CASGGTSAYNEQFF
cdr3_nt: TGTGCCAGCGGGGGGACTAGCGCATACAATGAGCAGTTCTTC

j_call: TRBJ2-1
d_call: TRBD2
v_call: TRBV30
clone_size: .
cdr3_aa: CAWSLAGWDEQFF
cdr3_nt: TGTGCCTGGAGTCTAGCGGGATGGGATGAGCAGTTCTTC

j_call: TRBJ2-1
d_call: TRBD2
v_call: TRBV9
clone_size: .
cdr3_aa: CASSLDSGGVYNEQFF
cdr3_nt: TGTGCCAGCAGCTTAGATAGCGGGGGGGTTTACAATGAGCAGTTCTTC

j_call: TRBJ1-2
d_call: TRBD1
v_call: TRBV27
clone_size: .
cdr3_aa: CASSLSSRTGRYTF
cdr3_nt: TGTGCCAGCAGTTTATCCTCGAGGACAGGGCGCTACACCTTC

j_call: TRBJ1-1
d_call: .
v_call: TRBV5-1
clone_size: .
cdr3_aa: CASSLDSLNTEAFF
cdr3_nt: TGCGCCAGCAGCTTGGACAGCTTGAACACTGAAGCTTTCTTT

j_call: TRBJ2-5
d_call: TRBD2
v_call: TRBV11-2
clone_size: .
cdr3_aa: CASSSIRGGTKTQYF
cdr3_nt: TGTGCCAGCAGCTCAATACGGGGGGGAACGAAGACCCAGTACTTC

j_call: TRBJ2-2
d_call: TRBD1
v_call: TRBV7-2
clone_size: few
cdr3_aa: CASSLRQGSGELFF
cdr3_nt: TGTGCCAGCAGCTTACGACAGGGATCCGGGGAGCTGTTTTTT

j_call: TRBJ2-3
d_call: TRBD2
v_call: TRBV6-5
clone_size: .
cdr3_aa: CASSSPGGRATDTQYF
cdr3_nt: TGTGCCAGCAGTTCCCCGGGCGGGAGGGCCACAGATACGCAGTATTTT

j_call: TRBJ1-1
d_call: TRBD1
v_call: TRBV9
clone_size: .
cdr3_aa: CASGTGLNTEAFF
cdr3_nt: TGTGCCAGCGGGACAGGGCTCAACACTGAAGCTTTCTTT

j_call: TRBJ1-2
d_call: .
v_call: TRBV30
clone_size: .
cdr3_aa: CAWSPGYGYTF
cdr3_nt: TGTGCCTGGAGCCCCGGCTATGGCTACACCTTC

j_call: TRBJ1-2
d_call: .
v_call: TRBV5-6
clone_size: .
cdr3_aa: CASSWGLRGTDGYTF
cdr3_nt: TGTGCCAGCAGCTGGGGTCTAAGGGGTACTGATGGCTACACCTTC

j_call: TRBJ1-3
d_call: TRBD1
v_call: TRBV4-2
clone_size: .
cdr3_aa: CASSQEGAGGSGNTIYF
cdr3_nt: TGTGCCAGCAGCCAAGAAGGGGCAGGGGGCTCTGGAAACACCATATATTTT

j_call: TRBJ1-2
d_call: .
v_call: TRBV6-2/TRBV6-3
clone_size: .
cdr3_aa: CASSYSASEEGYTF
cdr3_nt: TGTGCCAGCAGTTACTCGGCGTCAGAGGAAGGCTACACCTTC

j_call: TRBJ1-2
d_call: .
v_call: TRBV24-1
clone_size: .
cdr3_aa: CATSDKGEPNYGYTF
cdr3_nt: TGTGCCACCAGTGACAAGGGGGAACCCAACTATGGCTACACCTTC

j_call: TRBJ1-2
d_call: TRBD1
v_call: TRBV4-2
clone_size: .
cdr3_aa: CASSPGQNSNYGYTF
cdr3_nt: TGTGCCAGCAGCCCGGGACAGAACTCTAACTATGGCTACACCTTC

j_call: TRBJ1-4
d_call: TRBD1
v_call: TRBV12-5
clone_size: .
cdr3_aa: CASANQGVNEKLFF
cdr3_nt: TGTGCTAGTGCGAACCAGGGGGTAAATGAAAAACTGTTTTTT

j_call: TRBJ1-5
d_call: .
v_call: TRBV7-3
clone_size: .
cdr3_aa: CASTHLQGYNQPQHF
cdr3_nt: TGTGCCAGCACTCACTTACAGGGATACAATCAGCCCCAGCATTTT

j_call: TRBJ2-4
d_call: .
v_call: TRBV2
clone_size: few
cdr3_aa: CASSGEAAVAKNIQYF
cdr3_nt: TGTGCCAGCAGTGGAGAGGCAGCCGTAGCCAAAAACATTCAGTACTTC

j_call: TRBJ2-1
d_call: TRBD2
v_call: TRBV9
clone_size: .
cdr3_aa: CASSVGASGYPYNEQFF
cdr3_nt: TGTGCCAGCAGCGTAGGGGCTAGCGGGTATCCCTACAATGAGCAGTTCTTC

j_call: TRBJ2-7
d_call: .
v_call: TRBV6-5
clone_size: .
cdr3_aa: CASSYDRKNGEQYF
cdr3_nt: TGTGCCAGCAGTTACGACAGAAAGAACGGCGAGCAGTACTTC

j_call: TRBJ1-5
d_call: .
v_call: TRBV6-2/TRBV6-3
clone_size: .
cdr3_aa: CASSYAVAGRMKNQPQHF
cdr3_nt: TGTGCCAGCAGTTACGCGGTGGCAGGGAGGATGAAGAATCAGCCCCAGCATTTT

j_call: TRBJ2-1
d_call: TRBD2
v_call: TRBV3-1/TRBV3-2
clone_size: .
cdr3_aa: CASSQDQRGYNEQFF
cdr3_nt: TGTGCCAGCAGCCAAGACCAGCGGGGCTACAATGAGCAGTTCTTC

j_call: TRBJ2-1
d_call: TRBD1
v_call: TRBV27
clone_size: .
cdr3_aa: CASSLGTDAWNEQFF
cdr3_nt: TGTGCCAGCAGTTTAGGGACAGACGCTTGGAATGAGCAGTTCTTC

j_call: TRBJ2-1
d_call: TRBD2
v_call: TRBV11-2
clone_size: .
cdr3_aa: CASRSPRPGLAHNEQFF
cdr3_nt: TGTGCCAGCAGATCTCCCCGCCCGGGACTAGCGCACAATGAGCAGTTCTTC

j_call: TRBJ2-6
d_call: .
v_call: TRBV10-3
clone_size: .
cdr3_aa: CAISESGGSGANVLTF
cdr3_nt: TGTGCCATCAGTGAGTCAGGGGGTTCTGGGGCCAACGTCCTGACTTTC

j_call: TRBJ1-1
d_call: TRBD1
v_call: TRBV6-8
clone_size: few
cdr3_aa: CASSAQGANPEAFF
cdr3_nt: TGTGCCAGCAGTGCACAGGGGGCAAATCCTGAAGCTTTCTTT

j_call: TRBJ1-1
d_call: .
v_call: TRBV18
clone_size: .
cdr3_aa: CASSPPHSTEAFF
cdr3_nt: TGTGCCAGCTCACCACCCCACAGCACTGAAGCTTTCTTT

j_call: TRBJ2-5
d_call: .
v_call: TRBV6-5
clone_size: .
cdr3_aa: CASSYREAQETQYF
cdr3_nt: TGTGCCAGCAGTTACCGCGAAGCCCAAGAGACCCAGTACTTC

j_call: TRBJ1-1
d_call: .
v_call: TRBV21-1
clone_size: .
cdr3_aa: CASRGLPFSNTEAFF
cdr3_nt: TGTGCCAGCAGGGGCCTCCCTTTTTCGAACACTGAAGCTTTCTTT

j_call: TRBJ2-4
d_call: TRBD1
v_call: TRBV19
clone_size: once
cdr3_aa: CASSIVDRGGIQYF
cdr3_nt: TGTGCCAGTAGTATAGTGGACAGGGGAGGCATTCAGTACTTC

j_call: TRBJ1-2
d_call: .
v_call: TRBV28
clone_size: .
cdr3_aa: CASSRSGYGYTF
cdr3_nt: TGTGCCAGCAGTCGATCAGGCTATGGCTACACCTTC

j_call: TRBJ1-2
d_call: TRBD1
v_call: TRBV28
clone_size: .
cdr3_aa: CASLDRADYGYTF
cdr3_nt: TGTGCCAGCCTAGACAGGGCGGACTATGGCTACACCTTC

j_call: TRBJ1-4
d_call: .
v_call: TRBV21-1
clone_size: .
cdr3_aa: CASSKVVPGGREKLFF
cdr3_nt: TGTGCCAGCAGCAAAGTCGTACCAGGGGGACGAGAAAAACTGTTTTTT

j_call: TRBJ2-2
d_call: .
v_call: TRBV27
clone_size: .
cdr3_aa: CASSLSPEGLGELFF
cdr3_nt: TGTGCCAGCAGTTTATCGCCGGAGGGCCTCGGGGAGCTGTTTTTT

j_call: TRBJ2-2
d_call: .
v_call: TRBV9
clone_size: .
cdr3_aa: CASSPRGRGELFF
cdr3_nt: TGTGCCAGCAGCCCTAGAGGTAGGGGGGAGCTGTTTTTT

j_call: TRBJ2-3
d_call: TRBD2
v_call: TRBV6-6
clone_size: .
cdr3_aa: CASSRISSGRDTDTQYF
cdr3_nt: TGTGCCAGCAGTCGGATCTCGAGCGGGAGAGATACAGATACGCAGTATTTT

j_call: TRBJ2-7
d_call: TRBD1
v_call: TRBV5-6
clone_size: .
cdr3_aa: CASSLSPDRVDEQYF
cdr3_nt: TGTGCCAGCAGCCTTAGCCCGGACAGGGTCGACGAGCAGTACTTC